This T cell receptor beta chain was captured in a study of neurological immune-mediated disorders. V lost 1 base and J lost 6, with 15 bases in between. The germline V gene encodes CDR1 LNHNV and CDR2 YYDKDF (reference sequence). This CDR3 is 15 amino acids long. This clonotype was found a few times. From the 5' RACE reads, TCRdb called clonotypes with MiXCR, one entry per CDR3 protein. The sample yields roughly 49,000 distinct CDR3 sequences, under 15% seen once. Time point indicated: longitudinal time-point 2. Sequenced material: PBMCs. This chain connects TRBV15 to TRBJ2-5, with D perhaps matching TRBD1 (5 bases). This TCR derives from a male donor with HTLV-1-associated myelopathy (HAM/TSP). The CDR3 loop is CATSRGGQGSKTQYF. DNA for the CDR3: TGTGCCACCAGCAGAGGAGGTCAGGGAAGCAAGACCCAGTACTTC.